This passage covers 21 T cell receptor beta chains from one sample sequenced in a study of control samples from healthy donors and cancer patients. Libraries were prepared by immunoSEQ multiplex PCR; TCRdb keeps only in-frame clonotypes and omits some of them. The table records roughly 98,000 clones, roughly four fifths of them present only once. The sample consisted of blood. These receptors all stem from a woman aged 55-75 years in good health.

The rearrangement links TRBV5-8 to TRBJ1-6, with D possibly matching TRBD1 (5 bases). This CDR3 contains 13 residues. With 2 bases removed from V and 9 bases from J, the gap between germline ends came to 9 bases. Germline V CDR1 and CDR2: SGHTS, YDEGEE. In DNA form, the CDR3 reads TGTGCCAGCAGCTTAGGGGTCGGTTCACCCCTCCACTTT. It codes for CASSLGVGSPLHF.

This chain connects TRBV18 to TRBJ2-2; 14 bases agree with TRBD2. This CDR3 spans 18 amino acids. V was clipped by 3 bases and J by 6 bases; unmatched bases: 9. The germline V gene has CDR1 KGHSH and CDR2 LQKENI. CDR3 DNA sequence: TGTGCCAGCTCACCGGGACTAGCGGGAGATAAGCGTTCCGGGGAGCTGTTTTTT. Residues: CASSPGLAGDKRSGELFF.

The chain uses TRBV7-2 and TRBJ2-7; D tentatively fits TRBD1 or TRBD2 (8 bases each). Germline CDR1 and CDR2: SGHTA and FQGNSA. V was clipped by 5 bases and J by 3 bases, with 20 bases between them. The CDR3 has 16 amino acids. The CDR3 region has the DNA TGTGCCAGCAGCGAGCAGGGGGCGGGAGGCCGCTACGAGCAGTACTTC. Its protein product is CASSEQGAGGRYEQYF.

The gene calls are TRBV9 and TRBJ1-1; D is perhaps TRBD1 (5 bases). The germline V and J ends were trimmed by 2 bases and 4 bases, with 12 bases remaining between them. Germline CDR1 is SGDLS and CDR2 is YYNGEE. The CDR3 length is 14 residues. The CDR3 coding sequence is TGTGCCAGCAGCGTCCTTTTAAGGGGCACTGAAGCTTTCTTT. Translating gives CASSVLLRGTEAFF. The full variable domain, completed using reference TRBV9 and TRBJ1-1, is DSGVTQTPKHLITATGQRVTLRCSPRSGDLSVYWYQQSLDQGLQFLIQYYNGEERAKGNILERFSAQQFPDLHSELNLSSLELGDSALYFCASSVLLRGTEAFFGQGTRLTVV.

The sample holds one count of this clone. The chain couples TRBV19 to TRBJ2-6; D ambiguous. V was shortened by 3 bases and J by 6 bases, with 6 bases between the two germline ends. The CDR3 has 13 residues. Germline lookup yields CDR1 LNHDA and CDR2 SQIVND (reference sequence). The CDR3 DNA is TGTGCCAGTAGTATGGCCCAGGCCAACGTCCTGACTTTC. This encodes CASSMAQANVLTF.

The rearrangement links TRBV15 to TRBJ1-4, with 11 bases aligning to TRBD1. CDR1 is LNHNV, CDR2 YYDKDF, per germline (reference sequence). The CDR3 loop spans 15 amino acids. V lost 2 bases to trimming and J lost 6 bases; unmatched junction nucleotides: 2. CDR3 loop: CATSRPGQGDEKLFF. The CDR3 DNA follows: TGTGCCACCAGCAGACCGGGACAGGGGGATGAAAAACTGTTTTTT.

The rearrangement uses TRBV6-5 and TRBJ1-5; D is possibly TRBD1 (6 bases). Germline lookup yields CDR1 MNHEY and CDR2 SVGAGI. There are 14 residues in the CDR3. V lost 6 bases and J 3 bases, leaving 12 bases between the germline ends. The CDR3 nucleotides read TGTGCCAGCAGCCCAGGGACAACCAATCAGCCCCAGCATTTT. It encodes CASSPGTTNQPQHF.

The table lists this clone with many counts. The DNA for the CDR3 is TGTGCCAGCAGTTACTCCGCTAGCGGTGGGTCCTACGAGCAGTACTTC. Translation: CASSYSASGGSYEQYF. The chain links TRBV6-2 or TRBV6-3 to TRBJ2-7; 7 nucleotides match TRBD2. Trimming removed 0 bases from V and 1 base from J; junction bases left unmatched: 6. The CDR3 is 16 amino acids. Germline CDR1 and CDR2: MNHEY and SVGEGT.

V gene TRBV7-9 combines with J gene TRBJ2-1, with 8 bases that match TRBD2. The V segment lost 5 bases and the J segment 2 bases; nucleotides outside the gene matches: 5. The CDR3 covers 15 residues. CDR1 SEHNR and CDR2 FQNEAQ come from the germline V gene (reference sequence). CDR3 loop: CASSRLAGAYNEQFF. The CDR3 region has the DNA TGTGCCAGCAGCCGCCTAGCGGGTGCCTACAATGAGCAGTTCTTC.

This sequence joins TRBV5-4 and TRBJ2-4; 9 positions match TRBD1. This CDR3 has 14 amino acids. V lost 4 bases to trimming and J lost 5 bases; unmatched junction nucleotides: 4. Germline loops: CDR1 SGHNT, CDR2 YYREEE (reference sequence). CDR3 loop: CASSVGQGENIQYF. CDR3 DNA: TGTGCCAGCAGCGTGGGACAGGGCGAAAACATTCAGTACTTC.

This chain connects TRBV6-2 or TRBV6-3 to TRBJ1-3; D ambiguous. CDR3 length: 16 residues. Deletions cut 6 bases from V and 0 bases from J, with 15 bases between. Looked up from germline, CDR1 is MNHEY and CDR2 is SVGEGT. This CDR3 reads CASSTPGVRSGNTIYF. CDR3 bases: TGTGCCAGCAGCACACCGGGAGTCCGCTCTGGAAACACCATATATTTT.

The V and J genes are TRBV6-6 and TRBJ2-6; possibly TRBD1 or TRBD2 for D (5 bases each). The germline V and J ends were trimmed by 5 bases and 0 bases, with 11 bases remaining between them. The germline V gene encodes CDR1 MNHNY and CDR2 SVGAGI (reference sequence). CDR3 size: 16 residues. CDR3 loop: CASSRGRNSGANVLTF. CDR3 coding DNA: TGTGCCAGCAGTAGGGGACGGAACTCTGGGGCCAACGTCCTGACTTTC.

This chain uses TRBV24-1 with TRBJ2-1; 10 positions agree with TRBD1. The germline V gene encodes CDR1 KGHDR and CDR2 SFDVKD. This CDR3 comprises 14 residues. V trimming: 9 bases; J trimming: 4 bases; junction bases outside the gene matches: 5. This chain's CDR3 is CATWQGQGYNEQFF. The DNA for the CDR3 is TGTGCCACCTGGCAGGGACAGGGGTACAATGAGCAGTTCTTC.

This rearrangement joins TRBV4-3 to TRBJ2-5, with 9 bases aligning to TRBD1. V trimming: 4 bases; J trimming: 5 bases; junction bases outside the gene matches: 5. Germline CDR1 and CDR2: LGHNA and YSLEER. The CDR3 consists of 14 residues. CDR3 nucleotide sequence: TGCGCCAGCAGCCTACAGGGGGCGGGGGAGACCCAGTACTTC. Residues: CASSLQGAGETQYF.

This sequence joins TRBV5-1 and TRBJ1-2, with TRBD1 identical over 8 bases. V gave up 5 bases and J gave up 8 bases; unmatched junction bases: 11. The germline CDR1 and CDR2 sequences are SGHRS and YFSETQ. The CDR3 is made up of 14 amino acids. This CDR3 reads CASSSGGVETGYTF. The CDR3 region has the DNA TGCGCCAGCAGTTCAGGGGGCGTAGAGACGGGCTACACCTTC.

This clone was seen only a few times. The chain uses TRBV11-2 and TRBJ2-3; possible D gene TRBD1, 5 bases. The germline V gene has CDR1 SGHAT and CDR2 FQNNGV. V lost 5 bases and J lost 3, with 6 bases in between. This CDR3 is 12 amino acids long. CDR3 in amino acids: CASSPGTDTQYF. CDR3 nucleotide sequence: TGTGCCAGCAGCCCAGGGACAGATACGCAGTATTTT.

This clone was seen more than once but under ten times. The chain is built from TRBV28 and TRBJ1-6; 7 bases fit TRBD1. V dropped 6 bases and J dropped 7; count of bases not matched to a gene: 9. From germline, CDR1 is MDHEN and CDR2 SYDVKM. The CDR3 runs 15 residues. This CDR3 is CASRLRDSPNSPLHF. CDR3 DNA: TGTGCCAGCAGGCTACGGGACAGTCCCAATTCACCCCTCCACTTT.

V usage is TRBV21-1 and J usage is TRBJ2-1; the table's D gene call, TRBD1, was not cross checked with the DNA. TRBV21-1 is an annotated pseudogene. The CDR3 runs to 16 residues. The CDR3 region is CASSLRQGRSYNEQFF. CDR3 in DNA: TGTGCCAGCAGTCTTAGGCAGGGAAGATCCTACAATGAGCAGTTCTTC.

Here the CDR3 reads CASSSGLAGEYEQFF. CDR3 DNA sequence: TGTGCCAGCAGCTCGGGACTAGCGGGAGAGTATGAGCAGTTCTTC. The chain combines TRBV7-2 with TRBJ2-1, with 14 bases fitting TRBD2. CDR3 size: 15 residues. The V and J ends lost 4 bases and 8 bases, in that order; junction bases with no gene match: 4. Germline V CDR1 and CDR2: SGHTA, FQGNSA.

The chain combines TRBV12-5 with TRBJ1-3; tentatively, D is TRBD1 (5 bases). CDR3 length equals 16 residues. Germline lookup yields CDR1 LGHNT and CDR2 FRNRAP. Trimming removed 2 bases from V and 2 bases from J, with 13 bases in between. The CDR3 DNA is TGTGCTAGTGGTTTGAGGGTGACGGGACCTGGAAACACCATATATTTT. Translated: CASGLRVTGPGNTIYF.

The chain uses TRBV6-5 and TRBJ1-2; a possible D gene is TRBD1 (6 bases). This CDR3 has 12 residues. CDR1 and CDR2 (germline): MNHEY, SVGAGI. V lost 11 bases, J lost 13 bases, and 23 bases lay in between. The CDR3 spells CAARTLQGPSTF. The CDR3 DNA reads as TGTGCCGCGCGTACCTTACAGGGTCCCAGCACCTTC.